The rows below give T cell receptor beta chains drawn from one sample of a study of blood T cell repertoires in COVID-19. The assay was immunoSEQ multiplex PCR, and TCRdb's table has in-frame clones only and misses some. The sample yields roughly 250,000 clones, approximately 80% seen once. The sample comprised peripheral blood. The receptor source for this set is an older woman with acute or convalescent COVID-19. The CDR3 runs from the conserved cysteine through the conserved F or W. The D gene is left open where the match is weak. Size is stated for part of the rows, as once, few or many counts, or as a class when the clone is expanded.

D,V,J,size,CDR3,DNA
TRBD1,TRBV19,TRBJ2-7,NA,CASRRTGQGVYEQYF,TGTGCCAGCCGAAGAACGGGACAGGGCGTCTACGAGCAGTACTTC
TRBD1,TRBV4-3,TRBJ1-4,NA,CASSQQGATANEKLFF,TGCGCCAGCAGCCAGCAGGGGGCAACGGCTAATGAAAAACTGTTTTTT
NA,TRBV27,TRBJ1-5,NA,CASPQERKGQPQHF,TGTGCCAGCCCTCAGGAGCGGAAGGGTCAGCCCCAGCATTTT
TRBD1,TRBV7-8,TRBJ2-3,NA,CASSRELTGGWDTQYF,TGTGCCAGCAGCCGAGAACTAACAGGGGGCTGGGATACGCAGTATTTT
TRBD1,TRBV11-3,TRBJ2-7,NA,CASSQTGSFYEQYF,TGTGCCAGCAGCCAGACAGGGTCATTCTACGAGCAGTACTTC
NA,TRBV6-5,TRBJ2-5,NA,CASIHGAGGQETQYF,TGTGCCAGCATCCACGGAGCCGGAGGCCAAGAGACCCAGTACTTC
NA,TRBV9,TRBJ1-1,NA,CASSVGQRGTEAFF,TGTGCCAGCAGCGTAGGGCAGAGAGGCACTGAAGCTTTCTTT
TRBD1,TRBV5-1,TRBJ1-5,once,CASSQDRGGQPQHF,TGCGCCAGCAGCCAGGACAGGGGAGGGCAGCCCCAGCATTTT
NA,TRBV5-6,TRBJ2-5,NA,CASSLALPETQYF,TGTGCCAGCAGCTTAGCACTACCAGAGACCCAGTACTTC
TRBD1,TRBV11-1,TRBJ2-5,NA,CASSLLGQGETQYF,TGTGCCAGCAGCTTATTGGGACAGGGAGAGACCCAGTACTTC